This T cell receptor (beta chain) is from a study of blood T cell repertoires in COVID-19. Turning to the study itself: Samples of COVID-19 (acute and convalescent) were obtained from the United States, Italy and Spain.

Clones were read by immunoSEQ multiplex PCR, and TCRdb kept only the in-frame ones, dropping some. The sample shows about 240,000 clones, approximately 86% of them seen only once. The trim removed 3 bases at V and 4 bases at J, leaving 7 bases unmatched. The CDR3 loop spans 15 amino acids. CDR1 WNHNN and CDR2 SYGVQD come from the germline V gene (reference sequence). The chain couples TRBV10-1 to TRBJ2-7, with TRBD2 matching 9 bases. The material sequenced was peripheral blood. The clonotype comes from a woman under 40 who had recovered from COVID-19. DNA of the CDR3: TGCGCCAGCAGTGACTGGCGGGGGGGCGTATACGAGCAGTACTTC. Its protein product is CASSDWRGGVYEQYF.